What follows are 4 T cell receptor beta chains derived from one specimen sequenced in a study of blood T cell repertoires in COVID-19. Assay used: immunoSEQ multiplex PCR; TCRdb lists only in-frame clones, some missing. The data contain roughly 270,000 clones, roughly 86% of them singletons. Sequenced input: peripheral blood. The origin of the receptors is a man younger than 35 with active or convalescent COVID-19.

The V and J genes are TRBV29-1 and TRBJ1-4, with D perhaps matching TRBD1 (5 bases). The V end lost 5 bases, the J end lost 8 bases, and 15 bases lay between the germline ends. CDR3 length: 13 amino acids. Germline CDR1 is SQVTM and CDR2 is ANQGSEA. DNA of the CDR3: TGCAGCGTTCCCGGAGGGGCCGGGGAAAAACTGTTTTTT. Residues: CSVPGGAGEKLFF.

This chain uses TRBV9 with TRBJ2-5, with 9 bases matching TRBD1. The V and J ends lost 5 bases and 5 bases, in that order; junction bases with no gene match: 10. Germline CDR1 is SGDLS and CDR2 is YYNGEE. The CDR3 runs to 15 residues. The CDR3 nucleotides read TGTGCCAGCAGACCAGGACAGGGGAGCCGGGAGACCCAGTACTTC. This sequence encodes CASRPGQGSRETQYF.

The chain carries TRBV25-1 and TRBJ2-3; 10 positions match TRBD2. The V and J ends lost 8 bases and 6 bases, in that order; junction bases with no gene match: 11. Per germline, CDR1 MGHDK and CDR2 SYGVNS. The CDR3 has 15 amino acids. DNA for the CDR3: TGTGCCAGCGGGGTAGCGGGGGGTGCGTATGATACGCAGTATTTT. It is translated as CASGVAGGAYDTQYF.

The rearrangement links TRBV4-3 to TRBJ2-6; tentatively, D is TRBD2 (5 bases). Trimming pared 3 bases from V and 4 bases from J, leaving 13 bases between. This CDR3 is 16 amino acids long. Per the germline V gene, CDR1 is LGHNA and CDR2 is YSLEER. CDR3 protein: CASSHVLDLGANVLTF. Written as DNA, the CDR3 is TGCGCCAGCAGCCACGTACTAGATCTCGGGGCCAACGTCCTGACTTTC.